The rows below give T cell receptor beta chains drawn from one sample of a study of shared clonotypes between healthy human individuals. Measured with immunoSEQ multiplex PCR; TCRdb has only the in-frame clones, and not every one. The table lists some 900,000 clones, over 60% of them singletons. The sample was memory CD4+ T cells sorted from blood. The receptors were sampled from a man aged 18 to 29 in good health. The CDR3 runs from the conserved cysteine through the conserved F or W. The D gene is left open where the match is weak. A clone size is listed for some rows: how often the clone was seen (once, few, many), or a class if it is expanded.

J: TRBJ2-7; V: TRBV6-1; size: NA; D: NA; DNA: TGTGCCAGCAGTGAAAATTCCTACGAGCAGTACTTC; CDR3: CASSENSYEQYF
J: TRBJ2-1; V: TRBV5-6; size: once; D: TRBD2; DNA: TGTGCCAGCAGCTTGAACAGCGGGACCGAGCAGTTCTTC; CDR3: CASSLNSGTEQFF
J: TRBJ2-7; V: TRBV9; size: NA; D: NA; DNA: TGTGCCAGCAGCCCCCCAGGGCTGCCCTACGAGCAGTACTTC; CDR3: CASSPPGLPYEQYF
J: TRBJ2-3; V: TRBV9; size: once; D: TRBD2; DNA: TGTGCCAGCAGCGCCCTTACTAGCGGGGTTAAAGATACGCAGTATTTT; CDR3: CASSALTSGVKDTQYF
J: TRBJ2-3; V: TRBV5-4; size: NA; D: TRBD2; DNA: TGTGCCAGCACGGGCGGCGGGACTAGGGGGACAGATACGCAGTATTTT; CDR3: CASTGGGTRGTDTQYF
J: TRBJ2-7; V: TRBV2; size: NA; D: TRBD1; DNA: TGTGCCAGCAGAAGGGACAGTAATTCCTACGAGCAGTACTTC; CDR3: CASRRDSNSYEQYF
J: TRBJ2-7; V: TRBV7-8; size: NA; D: NA; DNA: TGTGCCAGCAGCCTTATTTCCGGGGGAGGAGGCGAGCAGTACTTC; CDR3: CASSLISGGGGEQYF
J: TRBJ2-7; V: TRBV28; size: NA; D: NA; DNA: TGTGCCAGCAGCCTAGGGGCCCTCCAGGGGTCCCCCTACGAGCAGTACTTC; CDR3: CASSLGALQGSPYEQYF
J: TRBJ2-7; V: TRBV5-8; size: NA; D: NA; DNA: TGTGCCAGCAGCCAGGACGGGTACTCCTACGAGCAGTACTTC; CDR3: CASSQDGYSYEQYF
J: TRBJ1-2; V: TRBV5-8; size: NA; D: TRBD1; DNA: TGTGCCAGCAGCTTCCGGGACAGAAAACTCTATGGCTACACCTTC; CDR3: CASSFRDRKLYGYTF
J: TRBJ2-1; V: TRBV11-2; size: NA; D: NA; DNA: TGTGCCAGCAGTTTGGGGGTGGGCAATGAGCAGTTCTTC; CDR3: CASSLGVGNEQFF
J: TRBJ2-5; V: TRBV21-1; size: NA; D: NA; DNA: TGTGCCAGCGGGGACGGGCAAGGGGCGAACCAAGAGACCCAGTACTTC; CDR3: CASGDGQGANQETQYF
J: TRBJ1-1; V: TRBV29-1; size: many; D: TRBD1; DNA: TGCAGCGTTGCTAGGGGACAGACGAACACTGAAGCTTTCTTT; CDR3: CSVARGQTNTEAFF
J: TRBJ2-1; V: TRBV7-9; size: NA; D: NA; DNA: TGTGCCAGCAGCTTAGGAGGGACCAAGCAGTTCTTC; CDR3: CASSLGGTKQFF
J: TRBJ2-7; V: TRBV4-1; size: NA; D: NA; DNA: TGCGCCAGCAGCCGCGACAGAGCATACGAGCAGTACTTC; CDR3: CASSRDRAYEQYF
J: TRBJ1-1; V: TRBV7-2; size: NA; D: NA; DNA: TGTGCCAGCAGCTTAGTTGCAGGGGTGAACACTGAAGCTTTCTTT; CDR3: CASSLVAGVNTEAFF
J: TRBJ2-4; V: TRBV4-3; size: few; D: NA; DNA: TGCGCCAGCAGCCAAGAAGCCCCCGGTGGTGTAGCCAAAAACATTCAGTACTTC; CDR3: CASSQEAPGGVAKNIQYF
J: TRBJ2-5; V: TRBV11-2; size: NA; D: TRBD2; DNA: TGTGCCAGCAGCTTACGACTAGCGGGGGGGAGAGAGACCCAGTACTTC; CDR3: CASSLRLAGGRETQYF
J: TRBJ1-2; V: TRBV18; size: once; D: NA; DNA: TGTGCCAGCTCCTCGTCCGGGACTAATGGCTACACCTTC; CDR3: CASSSSGTNGYTF
J: TRBJ1-3; V: TRBV29-1; size: NA; D: TRBD1; DNA: TGCAGCGTTACCCCTTTGGACCCCCGGGACAGGGCCACCCGCTCTGGAAACACCATATATTTT; CDR3: CSVTPLDPRDRATRSGNTIYF
J: TRBJ2-5; V: TRBV18; size: once; D: NA; DNA: TGTGCCAGCTCACCGGGCAGAGCCTTCCAAGAGACCCAGTACTTC; CDR3: CASSPGRAFQETQYF
J: TRBJ2-5; V: TRBV7-2; size: NA; D: TRBD1; DNA: TGTGCCAGCAGGAAGGGACAGGGCTCAGAGACCCAGTACTTC; CDR3: CASRKGQGSETQYF
J: TRBJ1-5; V: TRBV27; size: NA; D: NA; DNA: TGTGCCAGCAGTTTATTGGGTCAGCCCCAGCATTTT; CDR3: CASSLLGQPQHF
J: TRBJ2-7; V: TRBV7-2; size: once; D: NA; DNA: TGTGCCAGCAGCTTAGCGTCTAGCTCCGAGCAGTACTTC; CDR3: CASSLASSSEQYF
J: TRBJ1-1; V: TRBV5-5; size: once; D: NA; DNA: TGTGCCAGCAGCTTACTGGGGACTGAAGCTTTCTTT; CDR3: CASSLLGTEAFF
J: TRBJ2-5; V: TRBV7-2; size: NA; D: TRBD2; DNA: TGTGCCAGCAGCCTATTTAGCGGGAGATCGGGAGAGACCCAGTACTTC; CDR3: CASSLFSGRSGETQYF
J: TRBJ2-3; V: TRBV5-1; size: NA; D: TRBD2; DNA: TGCGCCAGCAGCTTGAGGGACTACAGCACAGATACGCAGTATTTT; CDR3: CASSLRDYSTDTQYF
J: TRBJ2-3; V: TRBV11-2; size: few; D: NA; DNA: TGTGCCAGCAGCCAAGCGGGCACAGATACGCAGTATTTT; CDR3: CASSQAGTDTQYF
J: TRBJ2-7; V: TRBV7-2; size: NA; D: TRBD2; DNA: TGTGCCAGCAGCTTAAGCGGGAGGGGTGAGCAGTACTTC; CDR3: CASSLSGRGEQYF
J: TRBJ2-3; V: TRBV15; size: few; D: TRBD2; DNA: TGTGCCACCAGCAGAGTTACTAGCGGGGCGGATACGCAGTATTTT; CDR3: CATSRVTSGADTQYF
J: TRBJ2-2; V: TRBV5-6; size: few; D: NA; DNA: TGTGCCAGCAGCCTACAGGACACCGGGGAGCTGTTTTTT; CDR3: CASSLQDTGELFF
J: TRBJ2-1; V: TRBV7-9; size: NA; D: NA; DNA: TGTGCCAGCAGTCGGACCTCCTACAATGAGCAGTTCTTC; CDR3: CASSRTSYNEQFF
J: TRBJ2-7; V: TRBV19; size: once; D: NA; DNA: TGTGCCAGTAGTATAGAGGCCTCCTACGAGCAGTACTTC; CDR3: CASSIEASYEQYF
J: TRBJ2-1; V: TRBV28; size: NA; D: TRBD2; DNA: TGTGCCAGCAGTTTAAGGTCTGGGGGGGGTGTGAGTTATGAGCAGTTCTTC; CDR3: CASSLRSGGGVSYEQFF
J: TRBJ2-3; V: TRBV4-1; size: NA; D: TRBD2; DNA: TGCGCCAGCAGCCAAGGACTAGCGGGCGCCACAGATACGCAGTATTTT; CDR3: CASSQGLAGATDTQYF
J: TRBJ1-1; V: TRBV19; size: NA; D: NA; DNA: TGTGCCAGTAGTATCGGGACCTTGGCGGCAGCTTTCTTT; CDR3: CASSIGTLAAAFF
J: TRBJ1-3; V: TRBV4-1; size: NA; D: NA; DNA: TGCGCCAGCTCCCCGTATGGGTCGGAGCGGTGGAACACCATATATTTT; CDR3: CASSPYGSERWNTIYF
J: TRBJ2-7; V: TRBV10-1; size: few; D: TRBD2; DNA: TGCGCCAGCAGCTCCGGACTAGCGGACGAGCAGTACTTC; CDR3: CASSSGLADEQYF
J: TRBJ1-1; V: TRBV4-3; size: NA; D: NA; DNA: TGCGCCAGCAGCCAAGTTTCCGTAGGCACTGAAGCTTTCTTT; CDR3: CASSQVSVGTEAFF
J: TRBJ2-3; V: TRBV29-1; size: NA; D: NA; DNA: TGCAGCGTTGAAGATAGACCACCTAGCACAGATACGCAGTATTTT; CDR3: CSVEDRPPSTDTQYF
J: TRBJ2-3; V: TRBV19; size: NA; D: NA; DNA: TGTGCCAGTAGCCCGTCCACAGATACGCAGTATTTT; CDR3: CASSPSTDTQYF
J: TRBJ1-1; V: TRBV7-9; size: NA; D: NA; DNA: TGTGCCAGCAGCTTCGGGTTAGGGCAGATGAACACTGAAGCTTTCTTT; CDR3: CASSFGLGQMNTEAFF
J: TRBJ2-5; V: TRBV6-1; size: NA; D: NA; DNA: TGTGCCACGACGAATACACGCGAGACCCAGTACTTC; CDR3: CATTNTRETQYF
J: TRBJ1-2; V: TRBV27; size: NA; D: NA; DNA: TGTGCCAGCAGGGCAGGGGCTACGAACTATGGCTACACCTTC; CDR3: CASRAGATNYGYTF
J: TRBJ2-1; V: TRBV11-2; size: NA; D: NA; DNA: TGTGCCAGCAGCTTAGAGGGCGGGGCCTACAATGAGCAGTTCTTC; CDR3: CASSLEGGAYNEQFF
J: TRBJ1-1; V: TRBV7-6; size: NA; D: TRBD1; DNA: TGTGCCAGCAGCACCTCCGGGACAGCAACTGAAGCTTTCTTT; CDR3: CASSTSGTATEAFF
J: TRBJ1-5; V: TRBV5-1; size: few; D: TRBD1; DNA: TGCGCCAGCAGCTCTACAGGGGACCAAGGGCCCCAGCATTTT; CDR3: CASSSTGDQGPQHF
J: TRBJ2-3; V: TRBV5-1; size: NA; D: TRBD2; DNA: TGCGCCAGCAGCTTGGCTAGCGGGGTCACAGATACGCAGTATTTT; CDR3: CASSLASGVTDTQYF
J: TRBJ1-3; V: TRBV20-1; size: NA; D: NA; DNA: TGCAGTGCATTTGGAAACACCATATATTTT; CDR3: CSAFGNTIYF
J: TRBJ1-3; V: TRBV18; size: NA; D: NA; DNA: TGTGCCAGCTCACCGGCCGGGGGAAACACCATATATTTT; CDR3: CASSPAGGNTIYF
J: TRBJ1-4; V: TRBV2; size: few; D: TRBD1; DNA: TGTGCCAGCCGGACAGGGGCAACTAATGAAAAACTGTTTTTT; CDR3: CASRTGATNEKLFF